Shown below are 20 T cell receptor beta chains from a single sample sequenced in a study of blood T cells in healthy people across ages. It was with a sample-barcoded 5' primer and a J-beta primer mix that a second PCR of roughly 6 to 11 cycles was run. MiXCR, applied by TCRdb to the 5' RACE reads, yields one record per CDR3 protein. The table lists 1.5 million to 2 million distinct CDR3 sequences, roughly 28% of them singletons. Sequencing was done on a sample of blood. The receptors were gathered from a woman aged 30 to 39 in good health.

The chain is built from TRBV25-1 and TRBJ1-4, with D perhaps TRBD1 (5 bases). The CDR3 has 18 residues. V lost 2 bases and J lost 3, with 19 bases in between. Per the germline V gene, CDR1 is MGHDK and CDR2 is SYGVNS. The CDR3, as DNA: TGTGCCAGCAGTGAAAGGGGCCGTAGGGCGGGTTCTAATGAAAAACTGTTTTTT. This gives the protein CASSERGRRAGSNEKLFF.

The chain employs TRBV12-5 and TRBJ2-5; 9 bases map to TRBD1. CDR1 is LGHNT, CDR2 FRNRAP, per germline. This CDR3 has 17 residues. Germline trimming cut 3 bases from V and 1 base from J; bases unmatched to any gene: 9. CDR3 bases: TGTGCTAGTGGTTTCGGGTGGACAGGGGACCTCCAAGAGACCCAGTACTTC. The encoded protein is CASGFGWTGDLQETQYF. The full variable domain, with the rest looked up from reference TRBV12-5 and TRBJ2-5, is DARVTQTPRHKVTEMGQEVTMRCQPILGHNTVFWYRQTMMQGLELLAYFRNRAPLDDSGMPKDRFSAEMPDATLATLKIQPSEPRDSAVYFCASGFGWTGDLQETQYFGPGTRLLVL.

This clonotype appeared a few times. CDR3 amino acids: CASSSFRDTNEQFF. The CDR3 DNA follows: TGTGCCAGCAGCTCATTCCGGGACACCAATGAGCAGTTCTTC. This chain connects TRBV27 to TRBJ2-1; possibly TRBD1 for D (6 bases). In germline, CDR1 is MNHEY, CDR2 SMNVEV (reference sequence). The CDR3 has 14 amino acids. Trimming pared 6 bases from V and 6 bases from J, leaving 15 bases between.

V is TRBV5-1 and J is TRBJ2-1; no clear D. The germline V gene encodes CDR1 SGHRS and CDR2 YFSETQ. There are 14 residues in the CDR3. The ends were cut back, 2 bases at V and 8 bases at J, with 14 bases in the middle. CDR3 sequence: CASSFTALGDEQFF. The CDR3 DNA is TGCGCCAGCAGCTTCACGGCCCTTGGGGATGAGCAGTTCTTC.

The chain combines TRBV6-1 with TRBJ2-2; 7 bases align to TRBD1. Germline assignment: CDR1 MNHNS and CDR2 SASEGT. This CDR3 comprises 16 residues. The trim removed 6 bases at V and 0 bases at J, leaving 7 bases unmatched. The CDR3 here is CASRKQGQSNTGELFF. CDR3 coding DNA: TGTGCCAGCAGGAAACAGGGACAGTCGAACACCGGGGAGCTGTTTTTT.

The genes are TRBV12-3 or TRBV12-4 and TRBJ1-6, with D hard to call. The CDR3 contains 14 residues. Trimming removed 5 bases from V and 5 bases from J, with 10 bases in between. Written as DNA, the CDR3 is TGTGCCAGCAGTGACCGGGTTAATAATTCACCCCTCCACTTT. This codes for CASSDRVNNSPLHF.

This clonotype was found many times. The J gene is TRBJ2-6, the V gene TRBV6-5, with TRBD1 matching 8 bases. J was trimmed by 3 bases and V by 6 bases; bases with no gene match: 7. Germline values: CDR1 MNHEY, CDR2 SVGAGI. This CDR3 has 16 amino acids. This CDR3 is CASRLDRGFGANVLTF. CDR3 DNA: TGTGCCAGCAGACTCGACAGGGGTTTTGGGGCCAACGTCCTGACTTTC.

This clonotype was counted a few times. The CDR3 loop reads CAWSVVAGGSYEQYF. The CDR3 region has the DNA TGTGCCTGGAGTGTAGTAGCGGGAGGATCCTACGAGCAGTACTTC. The rearrangement uses TRBV30 and TRBJ2-7; TRBD2 agrees at 10 bases. Germline lookup yields CDR1 GTSNPN and CDR2 SVGIG (reference sequence). The CDR3 contains 15 residues. J lost 1 base, V lost 0 bases, and 3 bases had no gene match.

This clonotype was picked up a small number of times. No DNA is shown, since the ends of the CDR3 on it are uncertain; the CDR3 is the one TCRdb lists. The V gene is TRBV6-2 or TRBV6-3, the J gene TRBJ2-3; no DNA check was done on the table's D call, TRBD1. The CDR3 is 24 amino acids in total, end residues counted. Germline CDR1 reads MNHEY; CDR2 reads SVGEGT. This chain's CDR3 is CASSPESRLQTQIRSILARITQYF.

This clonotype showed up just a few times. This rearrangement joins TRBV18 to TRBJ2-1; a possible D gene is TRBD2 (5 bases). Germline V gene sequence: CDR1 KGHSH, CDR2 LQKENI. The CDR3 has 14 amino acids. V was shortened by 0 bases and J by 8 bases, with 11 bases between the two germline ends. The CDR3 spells CASSPPPVGDEQFF. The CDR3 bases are TGTGCCAGCTCACCACCCCCGGTCGGGGATGAGCAGTTCTTC.

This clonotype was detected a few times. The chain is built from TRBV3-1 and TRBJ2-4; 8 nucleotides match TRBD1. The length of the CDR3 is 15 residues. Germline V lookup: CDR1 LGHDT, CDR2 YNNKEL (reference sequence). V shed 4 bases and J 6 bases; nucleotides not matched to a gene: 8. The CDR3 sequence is CASSPLTGDLNIQYF. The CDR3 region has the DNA TGTGCCAGCAGCCCCTTGACAGGGGATCTAAACATTCAGTACTTC.

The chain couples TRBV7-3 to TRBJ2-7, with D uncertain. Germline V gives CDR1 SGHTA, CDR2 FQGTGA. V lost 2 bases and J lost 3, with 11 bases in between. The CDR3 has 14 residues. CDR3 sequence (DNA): TGTGCCAGCAGCTTAGACGGTGAAGACTACGAGCAGTACTTC. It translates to CASSLDGEDYEQYF.

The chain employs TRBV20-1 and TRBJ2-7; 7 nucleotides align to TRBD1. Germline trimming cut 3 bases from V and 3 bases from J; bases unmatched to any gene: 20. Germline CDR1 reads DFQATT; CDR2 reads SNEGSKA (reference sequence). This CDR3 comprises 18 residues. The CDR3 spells CSARGFSNSRDRDYEQYF. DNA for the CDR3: TGCAGTGCTAGGGGATTCTCCAACTCCCGGGACAGAGACTACGAGCAGTACTTC.

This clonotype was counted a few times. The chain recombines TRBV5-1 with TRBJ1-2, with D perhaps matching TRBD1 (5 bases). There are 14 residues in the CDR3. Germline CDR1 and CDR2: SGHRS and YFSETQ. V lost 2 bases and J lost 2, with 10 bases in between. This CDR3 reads CASSLGEVNYGYTF. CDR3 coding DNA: TGCGCCAGCAGCTTAGGGGAAGTGAACTATGGCTACACCTTC.

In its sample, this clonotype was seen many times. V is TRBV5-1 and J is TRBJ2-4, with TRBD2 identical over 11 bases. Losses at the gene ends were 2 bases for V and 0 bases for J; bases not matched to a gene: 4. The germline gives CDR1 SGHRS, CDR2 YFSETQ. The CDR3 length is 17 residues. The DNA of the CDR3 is TGCGCCAGCAGCTTAGCGACTAGCGGGGCAGCCAAAAACATTCAGTACTTC. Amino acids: CASSLATSGAAKNIQYF.

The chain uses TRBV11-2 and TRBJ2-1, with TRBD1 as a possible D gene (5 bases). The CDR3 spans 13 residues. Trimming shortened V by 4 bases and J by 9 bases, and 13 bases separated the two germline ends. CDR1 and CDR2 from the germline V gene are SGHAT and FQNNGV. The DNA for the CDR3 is TGTGCCAGCAGCTGGTTGCAGGGTTCTGAGCAGTTCTTC. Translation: CASSWLQGSEQFF. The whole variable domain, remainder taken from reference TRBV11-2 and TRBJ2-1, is EAGVAQSPRYKIIEKRQSVAFWCNPISGHATLYWYQQILGQGPKLLIQFQNNGVVDDSQLPKDRFSAERLKGVDSTLKIQPAKLEDSAVYLCASSWLQGSEQFFGPGTRLTVL.

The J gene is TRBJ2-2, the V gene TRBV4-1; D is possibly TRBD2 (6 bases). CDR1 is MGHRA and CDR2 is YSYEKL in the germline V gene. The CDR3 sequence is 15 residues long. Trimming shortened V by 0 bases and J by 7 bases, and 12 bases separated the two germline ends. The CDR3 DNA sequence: TGCGCCAGCAGCCAAGATCTGGAGGGAAACGGGGAGCTGTTTTTT. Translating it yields CASSQDLEGNGELFF.

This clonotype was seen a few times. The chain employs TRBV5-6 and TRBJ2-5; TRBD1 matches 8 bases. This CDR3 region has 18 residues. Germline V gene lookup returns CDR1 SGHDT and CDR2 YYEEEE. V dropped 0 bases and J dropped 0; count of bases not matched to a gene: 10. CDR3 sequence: CASSLGLRTGRYQETQYF. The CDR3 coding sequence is TGTGCCAGCAGCTTGGGACTCCGGACAGGGAGGTACCAAGAGACCCAGTACTTC.

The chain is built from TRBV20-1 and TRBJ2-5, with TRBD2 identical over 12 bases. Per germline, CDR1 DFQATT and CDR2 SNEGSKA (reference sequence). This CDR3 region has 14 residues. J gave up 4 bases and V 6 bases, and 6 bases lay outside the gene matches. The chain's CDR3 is CSARTSGIGETQYF. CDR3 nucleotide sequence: TGCAGTGCCCGGACTAGCGGGATTGGAGAGACCCAGTACTTC.

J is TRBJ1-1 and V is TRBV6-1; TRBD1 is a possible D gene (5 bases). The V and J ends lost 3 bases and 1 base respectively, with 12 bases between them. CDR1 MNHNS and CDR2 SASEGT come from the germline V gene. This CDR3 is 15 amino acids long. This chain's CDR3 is CASSDRGDPNTEAFF. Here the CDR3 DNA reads TGTGCCAGCAGTGATCGGGGGGATCCGAACACTGAAGCTTTCTTT.